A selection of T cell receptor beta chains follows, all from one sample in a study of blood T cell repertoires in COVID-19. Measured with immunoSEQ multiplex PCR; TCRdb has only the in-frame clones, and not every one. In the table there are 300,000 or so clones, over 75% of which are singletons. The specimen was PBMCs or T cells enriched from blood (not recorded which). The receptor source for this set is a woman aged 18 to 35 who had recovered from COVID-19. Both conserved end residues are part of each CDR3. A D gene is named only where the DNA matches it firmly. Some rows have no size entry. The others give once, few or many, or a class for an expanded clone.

CDR3 protein: CASSFHGIEEAFF
CDR3 DNA: TGTGCCAGCAGTTTTCATGGTATTGAGGAAGCTTTCTTT
clone size: .
D gene: .
V gene: TRBV12-3/TRBV12-4
J gene: TRBJ1-1

CDR3 protein: CASSIDLAGGTDTQYF
CDR3 DNA: TGTGCCAGTAGTATAGATCTAGCGGGGGGCACAGATACGCAGTATTTT
clone size: .
D gene: TRBD2
V gene: TRBV19
J gene: TRBJ2-3

CDR3 protein: CASSFAQSGTAIWYF
CDR3 DNA: TGTGCCAGCAGCTTCGCCCAATCGGGGACAGCCATTTGGTATTTT
clone size: .
D gene: TRBD1
V gene: TRBV7-2
J gene: TRBJ2-3

CDR3 protein: CAWREGHLVGNQPQHF
CDR3 DNA: TGTGCCTGGAGAGAGGGCCATTTAGTGGGGAATCAGCCCCAGCATTTT
clone size: .
D gene: .
V gene: TRBV30
J gene: TRBJ1-5

CDR3 protein: CASSGFGSGYEQYF
CDR3 DNA: TGTGCCAGTAGTGGGTTCGGATCGGGGTACGAGCAGTACTTC
clone size: .
D gene: .
V gene: TRBV19
J gene: TRBJ2-7

CDR3 protein: CASSLLVNEGYTF
CDR3 DNA: TGCGCCAGCAGCTTGCTCGTTAACGAGGGCTACACCTTC
clone size: .
D gene: .
V gene: TRBV5-1
J gene: TRBJ1-2

CDR3 protein: CASSDNTGPYGYTF
CDR3 DNA: TGTGCCAGCAGTGACAATACAGGCCCCTATGGCTACACCTTC
clone size: once
D gene: .
V gene: TRBV2
J gene: TRBJ1-2

CDR3 protein: CASSVFVRGDYNEQFF
CDR3 DNA: TGTGCCAGCAGCGTATTCGTGCGGGGGGACTACAATGAGCAGTTCTTC
clone size: .
D gene: TRBD2
V gene: TRBV9
J gene: TRBJ2-1

CDR3 protein: CASSLGQEGTEAFF
CDR3 DNA: TGCGCCAGCAGCTTAGGACAGGAGGGCACTGAAGCTTTCTTT
clone size: .
D gene: TRBD1
V gene: TRBV5-1
J gene: TRBJ1-1

CDR3 protein: CAWSAGTSSYEQYF
CDR3 DNA: TGTGCCTGGAGCGCCGGGACAAGCTCCTACGAGCAGTACTTC
clone size: .
D gene: .
V gene: TRBV30
J gene: TRBJ2-7

CDR3 protein: CASSIGGLVVEQYF
CDR3 DNA: TGTGCCAGTAGTATAGGAGGACTAGTTGTCGAGCAGTACTTC
clone size: .
D gene: TRBD2
V gene: TRBV19
J gene: TRBJ2-7

CDR3 protein: CASSLRLNRDRGLLGATEAFF
CDR3 DNA: TGTGCCAGCAGCCTAAGACTTAACCGGGACAGGGGGCTGTTGGGGGCCACTGAAGCTTTCTTT
clone size: few
D gene: TRBD1
V gene: TRBV2
J gene: TRBJ1-1

CDR3 protein: CASGLGRTAGSSYNEQFF
CDR3 DNA: TGTGCTAGTGGTTTGGGCCGAACAGCGGGGAGCTCCTACAATGAGCAGTTCTTC
clone size: .
D gene: TRBD2
V gene: TRBV12-5
J gene: TRBJ2-1

CDR3 protein: CASSLYPGGETQYF
CDR3 DNA: TGTGCCAGCAGTTTATATCCGGGAGGAGAGACCCAGTACTTC
clone size: .
D gene: TRBD2
V gene: TRBV28
J gene: TRBJ2-5

CDR3 protein: CASSGLLSGANVLTF
CDR3 DNA: TGCGCCAGCAGCGGACTCCTCTCTGGGGCCAACGTCCTGACTTTC
clone size: once
D gene: .
V gene: TRBV5-1
J gene: TRBJ2-6

CDR3 protein: CASSDRYQPQHF
CDR3 DNA: TGTGCCAGCAGTGACAGGTATCAGCCCCAGCATTTT
clone size: .
D gene: .
V gene: TRBV2
J gene: TRBJ1-5

CDR3 protein: CASRFREVGGYTF
CDR3 DNA: TGTGCCAGTAGATTCCGGGAAGTCGGTGGCTACACCTTC
clone size: .
D gene: .
V gene: TRBV19
J gene: TRBJ1-2

CDR3 protein: CASRGGRGKLFF
CDR3 DNA: TGTGCCAGCAGAGGGGGCCGTGGAAAACTGTTTTTT
clone size: few
D gene: TRBD1
V gene: TRBV25-1
J gene: TRBJ1-4

CDR3 protein: CASSEQGAEKAFF
CDR3 DNA: TGTGCCAGCAGCGAACAGGGGGCGGAGAAAGCTTTCTTT
clone size: .
D gene: TRBD1
V gene: TRBV5-4
J gene: TRBJ1-1

CDR3 protein: CASSLFLAVDEQFF
CDR3 DNA: TGCGCCAGCAGCTTGTTTCTAGCCGTCGATGAGCAGTTCTTC
clone size: .
D gene: .
V gene: TRBV5-1
J gene: TRBJ2-1

CDR3 protein: CASSLGGQDPQPQHF
CDR3 DNA: TGCGCCAGCAGCTTGGGCGGACAGGACCCCCAGCCCCAGCATTTT
clone size: .
D gene: TRBD1
V gene: TRBV5-1
J gene: TRBJ1-5